This T cell receptor (beta chain) was captured in a study of OX40 agonist ivuxolimab in advanced cancers. Overall study context: In this cohort, patients received ivuxolimab, an agonistic anti-OX40 (CD134) antibody. Averaging 60 years in age, with a range of about 20 to 90, the cohort was approximately 87% male.

Note on this clone: What it binds is unknown.

Sequencing was performed with immunoSEQ multiplex PCR; in TCRdb, only in-frame clones are kept and a portion is missing. The profile shows roughly 38,000 clones, roughly four fifths of them singletons. Germline CDR1 is LNHDA and CDR2 is SQIVND (reference sequence). The CDR3 runs to 17 residues. Deletions cut 6 bases from V and 2 bases from J, with 17 bases between. General observations from the study: Clonal expansion by week 6 occurred in CD4+ and CD8+ blood T cells (at 0.1 to 3.0 mg/kg). Among patients with partial responses at 0.1-3.0 mg/kg, clonal expansion was among the lowest.

This sequence was found in an adult with an advanced solid tumor such as melanoma, head and neck, liver or kidney cancer. The sample here was CD4+ or CD8+ T cells sorted from blood, taken in a trial of the OX40 agonist ivuxolimab. The chain uses TRBV19 and TRBJ2-6; a possible D gene is TRBD2 (6 bases). CDR3 sequence: CASSQGDWGPGANVLTF. In DNA, the CDR3 is TGTGCCAGTAGCCAAGGGGACTGGGGCCCTGGGGCCAACGTCCTGACTTTC.